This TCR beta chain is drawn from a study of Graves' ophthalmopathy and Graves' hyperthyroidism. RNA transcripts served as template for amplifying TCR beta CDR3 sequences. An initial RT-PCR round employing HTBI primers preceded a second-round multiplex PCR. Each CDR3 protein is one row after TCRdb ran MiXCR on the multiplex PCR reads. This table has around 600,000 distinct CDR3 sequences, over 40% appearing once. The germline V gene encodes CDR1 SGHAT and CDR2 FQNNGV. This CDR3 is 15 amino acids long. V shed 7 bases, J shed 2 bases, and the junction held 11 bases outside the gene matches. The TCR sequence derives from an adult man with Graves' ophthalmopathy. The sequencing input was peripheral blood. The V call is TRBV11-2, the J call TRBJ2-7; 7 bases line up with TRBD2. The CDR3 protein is CASTFGEGRAYEQYF. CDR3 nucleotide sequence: TGTGCCAGCACCTTTGGGGAGGGCAGGGCCTACGAGCAGTACTTC. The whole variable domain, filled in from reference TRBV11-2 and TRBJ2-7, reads EAGVAQSPRYKIIEKRQSVAFWCNPISGHATLYWYQQILGQGPKLLIQFQNNGVVDDSQLPKDRFSAERLKGVDSTLKIQPAKLEDSAVYLCASTFGEGRAYEQYFGPGTRLTVT.